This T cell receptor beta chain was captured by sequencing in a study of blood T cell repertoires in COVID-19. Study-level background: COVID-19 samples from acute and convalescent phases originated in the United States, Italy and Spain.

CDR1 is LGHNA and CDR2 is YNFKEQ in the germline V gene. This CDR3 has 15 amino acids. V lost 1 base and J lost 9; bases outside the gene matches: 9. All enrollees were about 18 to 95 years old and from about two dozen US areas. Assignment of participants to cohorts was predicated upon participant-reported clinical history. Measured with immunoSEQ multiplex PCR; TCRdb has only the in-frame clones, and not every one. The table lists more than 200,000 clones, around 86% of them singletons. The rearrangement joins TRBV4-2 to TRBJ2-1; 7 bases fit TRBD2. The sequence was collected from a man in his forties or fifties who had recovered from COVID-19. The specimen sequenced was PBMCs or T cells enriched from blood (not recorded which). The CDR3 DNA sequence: TGTGCCAGCAGCCAAGGCGAGGGGCGGGAGAGTGAGCAGTTCTTC. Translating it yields CASSQGEGRESEQFF.